A single TCR beta chain is shown here with its context. The record originates from a study of Ad26.COV2.S vaccination and SARS-CoV-2 variants. Across the study: This donor came from the COV1001 trial of Ad26.COV2.S.

Only in-frame clones appear in the TCRdb table, and some are missing; sequencing was by immunoSEQ multiplex PCR. The sample has just over 350,000 clones, 80% to 90% seen once. The treatment here: around 19 received Ad26.COV2.S at low or high dose, single or two shots; about 5 received placebo; per-sample allocation not given. Repertoires come from day 63 after the first vaccine or placebo injection. This TCR was sampled from a person aged 18 to 65 who received the Ad26.COV2.S COVID-19 vaccine or a placebo. The sequences come from peripheral blood, collected in a trial of Ad26.COV2.S vaccine versus placebo.

CDR3 coding DNA: TGTGCCTGGAGTGTACGGGGACAGGGTGCAACTAATGAAAAACTGTTTTTT. It encodes CAWSVRGQGATNEKLFF. The V and J genes are TRBV30 and TRBJ1-4; 9 nucleotides line up with TRBD1. Germline V gives CDR1 GTSNPN, CDR2 SVGIG (reference sequence). The CDR3 extends over 17 amino acids. The junction had 5 bases not matched to a gene; V was cut back by 0 bases and J by 0 bases.